This record concerns one TCR beta chain sequence. In the authors' methods: By means of reference gene primer amplification, nucleated cell counts were estimated. TCRdb keeps only in-frame clones here, not all; method: immunoSEQ multiplex PCR. V and J calls and clone size are copied from that table; D and trimming were computed from the DNA. The sample has 350,000 or so clones, around 90% seen once. The data were taken from a study of blood T cell repertoires in COVID-19. On the study more broadly: Acute-phase and convalescent COVID-19 samples originated in the United States, Italy and Spain.

This CDR3 is built from 17 residues. Losses at the gene ends were 2 bases for V and 10 bases for J; bases not matched to a gene: 14. Germline CDR1 is MGHRA and CDR2 is YSYEKL. Sequenced material: PBMCs or T cells enriched from blood (not recorded which). This TCR came from a woman aged 25 to 39 who had recovered from COVID-19. The V call is TRBV4-1, the J call TRBJ1-6, with 7 bases matching TRBD1. The chain's CDR3 is CASSQSRPTGRESPLHF. CDR3 in DNA: TGCGCCAGCAGCCAATCCCGGCCGACAGGGAGAGAATCACCCCTCCACTTT.